These T cell receptor beta chains were read from a single sample in a study of early T cells in non-severe SARS-CoV-2 infection. Via MiXCR, TCRdb re-called the 5' RACE reads, giving one row per CDR3 protein. This table holds approximately 27,000 distinct CDR3 sequences, about 4.6% found once. Sequences were obtained from whole blood. All receptors derive from an adult who was a healthcare worker with PCR-confirmed SARS-CoV-2 infection or an uninfected control (not recorded which). The CDR3 runs from the conserved cysteine through the conserved F or W. A D gene is named only where the DNA matches it firmly. Rows give clone size only sometimes, using once, few, many, or a class for an expanded clone.

size	V	D	J	DNA	CDR3
.	TRBV7-7	.	TRBJ2-2	TGTGCTAGCAGCCCACAAGGACCCGGGGAGCTGTTTTTT	CASSPQGPGELFF
.	TRBV7-9	TRBD1	TRBJ1-5	TGTGCCAGCAGCCTACAGACAGGGAAGCCCCAGCATTTT	CASSLQTGKPQHF
many	TRBV5-1	.	TRBJ1-4	TGCGCCAGCAGCCCACGGGGGACTAATGAAAAACTGTTTTTT	CASSPRGTNEKLFF
many	TRBV20-1	TRBD2	TRBJ2-3	TGCAGTGCTAGAGTTTTGCGGGAGGTTAGAGATACGCAGTATTTT	CSARVLREVRDTQYF
.	TRBV7-3	.	TRBJ2-3	TGTGCCAGCAGCTTAAGGATAGCGGATACGCAGTATTTT	CASSLRIADTQYF
many	TRBV7-2	.	TRBJ2-7	TGTGCCAGCAGCTTAGTTCGCAGTGGGCAGTACTTC	CASSLVRSGQYF
few	TRBV5-1	.	TRBJ2-1	TGCGCCAGCAGCTCTGAGGGGAGAGCGTACAATGAGCAGTTCTTC	CASSSEGRAYNEQFF
many	TRBV12-5	TRBD1	TRBJ2-1	TGTGCTAGTGGTTGGACTGGGACAGAAGAACTTAGCTCCTACAATGAGCAGTTCTTC	CASGWTGTEELSSYNEQFF
.	TRBV10-3	TRBD2	TRBJ2-1	TGTGCCATCAGTGAAGGACTAGCGGAGACTGAGCAGTTCTTC	CAISEGLAETEQFF
.	TRBV20-1	TRBD2	TRBJ2-1	TGCAGTGCTACGAATGGGGGGGATGAGCAGTTCTTC	CSATNGGDEQFF
many	TRBV11-1	TRBD1	TRBJ2-3	TGTGCCAGCAGGACTGGGACAGGGGGTACCGCATGGGATACGCAGTATTTT	CASRTGTGGTAWDTQYF
many	TRBV11-2	TRBD2	TRBJ2-5	TGTGCCAGCAGCTCCCGCTTACTAGCGGGAGTAGGAGAGACCCAGTACTTC	CASSSRLLAGVGETQYF
many	TRBV6-4	.	TRBJ2-2	TGTGCCAGCGGTAACGCGAACACCGGGGAGCTGTTTTTT	CASGNANTGELFF
many	TRBV7-9	.	TRBJ2-2	TGTGCCAGCAGCCCCTCGAGGGGGGGCGACACCGGGGAGCTGTTTTTT	CASSPSRGGDTGELFF
.	TRBV29-1	TRBD1	TRBJ2-7	TGCAGCGTTGTACCCCTCCTCAGGGACAGGGGGCACGAGCAGTACTTC	CSVVPLLRDRGHEQYF
many	TRBV27	TRBD2	TRBJ2-5	TGTGCCAGCAGTGTCGATAGCGGGAGAAGCGAAATAGTGAAGAAGGAGACCCAGTACTTC	CASSVDSGRSEIVKKETQYF
many	TRBV5-1	TRBD2	TRBJ2-1	TGCGCCAGCAGCTTATCGGGACTAGGATACAATGAGCAGTTCTTC	CASSLSGLGYNEQFF
many	TRBV10-1	TRBD2	TRBJ2-7	TGCGCCAGCAGCGGGGGGTCGTACTACGAGCAGTACTTC	CASSGGSYYEQYF
.	TRBV12-3/TRBV12-4	.	TRBJ1-5	TGTGCCAGCAGTTTACAAGAGGGCGCGCAGCCCCAGCATTTT	CASSLQEGAQPQHF
.	TRBV20-1	TRBD1	TRBJ1-3	TGCAGTGCTGAAGGGGGCCTGTCTGGAAACACCATATATTTT	CSAEGGLSGNTIYF
many	TRBV12-3/TRBV12-4	TRBD1	TRBJ2-5	TGTGCCAGCAGGCCATCCGGGACAGGGTACGAGACCCAGTACTTC	CASRPSGTGYETQYF
many	TRBV3-1	.	TRBJ2-1	TGTGCCAGCAGCCAACCGGCTAGGGATGAGCAGTTCTTC	CASSQPARDEQFF
many	TRBV18	TRBD2	TRBJ2-7	TGTGCCAGCTCACCACCTGGACTAGCGGGAGGAGACGAGCAGTACTTC	CASSPPGLAGGDEQYF
many	TRBV14	.	TRBJ1-4	TGTGCCAGCAGCCAAGAGCGTGTAGGGACCCTAAACCGGGGTAATGAAAAACTGTTTTTT	CASSQERVGTLNRGNEKLFF
many	TRBV5-5	.	TRBJ2-1	TGTGCCAGCAGCTTGTCTGCTTCTATTTTAACCTACAATGAGCAGTTCTTC	CASSLSASILTYNEQFF
medium-sized	TRBV6-6	.	TRBJ2-7	TGTGCCAGCAGAACTCTACAGGGTTTCACCTACGAGCAGTACTTC	CASRTLQGFTYEQYF
medium-sized	TRBV19	.	TRBJ1-5	TGTGCCAGTAGTCTTAGATTCGGGGAGGGATATCAGCCCCAGCATTTT	CASSLRFGEGYQPQHF
many	TRBV10-3	.	TRBJ1-1	TGTGCCATCAGTGAACACAATATGAACACTGAAGCTTTCTTT	CAISEHNMNTEAFF
few	TRBV11-2	TRBD1	TRBJ2-2	TGTGCCAGCACCAAAGGCCAGGGGGCCACCGGGGAGCTGTTTTTT	CASTKGQGATGELFF
many	TRBV11-2	.	TRBJ1-6	TGTGCCAGCAGTTTTGGACGTGCGGGTCACCCCCTCCACTTT	CASSFGRAGHPLHF
many	TRBV11-3	.	TRBJ1-1	TGTGCCAGCAGCTTGGGACGGGACACTGAAGCTTTCTTT	CASSLGRDTEAFF
many	TRBV9	.	TRBJ2-2	TGTGCCAGCAGCGTAGCTGGAATTGGTGGGAACACCGGGGAGCTGTTTTTT	CASSVAGIGGNTGELFF
many	TRBV6-2/TRBV6-3	.	TRBJ2-7	TGTGCCAGCAGTCCGCTAAGGGGTCGAGCCGAGCAGTACTTC	CASSPLRGRAEQYF
few	TRBV18	TRBD1	TRBJ1-5	TGTGCCAGCTCACCAGCCGGGACAGGGAACAATCAGCCCCAGCATTTT	CASSPAGTGNNQPQHF
few	TRBV28	TRBD1	TRBJ2-3	TGTGCCAGCAGTTGGGGACAGAACGCAGATACGCAGTATTTT	CASSWGQNADTQYF
many	TRBV28	.	TRBJ2-4	TGTGCCACAGAACAGGCCAAAAACATTCAGTACTTC	CATEQAKNIQYF
.	TRBV30	TRBD1	TRBJ2-7	TGTGCCTGGAGTTTATACAGGGGCGAGCAGTACTTC	CAWSLYRGEQYF
many	TRBV20-1	TRBD2	TRBJ2-5	TGCAGTGCCTTCCAGACTAGCGTCGGAGAGACCCAGTACTTC	CSAFQTSVGETQYF
many	TRBV4-1	.	TRBJ2-1	TGCGCCAGCAGCCAAGACCAGGCGTACAATGAGCAGTTCTTC	CASSQDQAYNEQFF
many	TRBV6-5	.	TRBJ2-7	TGTGCCAGCAGTTACTCAGACTACAGGGTTGCCGAGCAGTACTTC	CASSYSDYRVAEQYF
.	TRBV20-1	TRBD1	TRBJ2-1	TGCAGTGCTATTCAAGAGACAGGGGTGGTTCGGTTCTTC	CSAIQETGVVRFF
many	TRBV10-3	.	TRBJ2-7	TGTGCCATCAGGACTGATACCTACGAGCAGTACTTC	CAIRTDTYEQYF
medium-sized	TRBV7-3	TRBD1	TRBJ2-2	TGTGCCAGCAGCTCGACAGGGACGGGGGAGCTGTTTTTT	CASSSTGTGELFF
many	TRBV30	.	TRBJ2-3	TGTGCCTGGAGTGAATGGGGGGATACGCAGTATTTT	CAWSEWGDTQYF
many	TRBV7-9	.	TRBJ2-5	TGTGCCAGCAGCTCTCTACGGACCCAGTACTTC	CASSSLRTQYF
many	TRBV10-3	TRBD2	TRBJ2-3	TGTGCCATCAGTGAGTCGAGCGGGAGTAGGGATACGCAGTATTTT	CAISESSGSRDTQYF
.	TRBV12-2	.	TRBJ1-6	TGTGCAAGTCGCTTCCCGAGACCGCCCTATAATTCACCCCTCCACTTT	CASRFPRPPYNSPLHF
medium-sized	TRBV7-9	.	TRBJ1-2	TGTGCCAGCAGCTTAGCGGAAGCTAACTATGGCTACACCTTC	CASSLAEANYGYTF
many	TRBV27	.	TRBJ2-1	TGTGCCAGCAGTTTACGGCGGGCTTCCTACAATGAGCAGTTCTTC	CASSLRRASYNEQFF
many	TRBV7-9	.	TRBJ1-4	TGTGCCAGCAGCCCAGGCCCTCCAACTAATGAAAAACTGTTTTTT	CASSPGPPTNEKLFF
many	TRBV7-6	.	TRBJ2-3	TGTGCCAGCAGCTTAGCGGGAGTCGCAGATACGCAGTATTTT	CASSLAGVADTQYF
few	TRBV25-1	.	TRBJ2-1	TGTGCCAGCAGTGATACAGGGCCCTACAATGAGCAGTTCTTC	CASSDTGPYNEQFF